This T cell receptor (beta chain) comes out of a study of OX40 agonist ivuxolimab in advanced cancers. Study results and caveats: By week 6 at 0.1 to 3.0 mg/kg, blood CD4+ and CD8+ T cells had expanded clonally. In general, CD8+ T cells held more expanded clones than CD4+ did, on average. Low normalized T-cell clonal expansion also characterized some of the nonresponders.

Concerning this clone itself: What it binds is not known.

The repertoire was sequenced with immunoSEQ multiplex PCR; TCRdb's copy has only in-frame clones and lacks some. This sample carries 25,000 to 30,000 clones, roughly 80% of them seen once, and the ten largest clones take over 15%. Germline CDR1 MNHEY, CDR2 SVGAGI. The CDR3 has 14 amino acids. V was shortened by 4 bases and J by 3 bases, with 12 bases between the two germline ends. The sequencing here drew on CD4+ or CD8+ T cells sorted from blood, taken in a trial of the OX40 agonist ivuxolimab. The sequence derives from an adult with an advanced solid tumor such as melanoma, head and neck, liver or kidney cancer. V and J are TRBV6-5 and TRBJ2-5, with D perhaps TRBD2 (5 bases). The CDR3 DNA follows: TGTGCCAGCAGTTCCGGAGGAGTTAAAGAGACCCAGTACTTC. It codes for CASSSGGVKETQYF.